Given below is one TCR beta chain in context. In the original processing: Amplifying reference gene primers gave estimates of nucleated cell counts. Here immunoSEQ multiplex PCR was the method, and the copy in TCRdb shows in-frame clones only, minus some. That table is the source of V, J and clone size, and D and trimming were worked out from the DNA. The top ten clones hold roughly 0.72% of a sample with 450,000 to 600,000 clones, roughly 87% of them seen once. This specimen belongs to a study of blood T cell repertoires in COVID-19. This CDR3 is 15 amino acids long. Germline CDR1 is SEHNR and CDR2 is FQNEAQ (reference sequence). The junction had 6 bases not matched to a gene; V was cut back by 3 bases and J by 2 bases. Participant-given clinical history determined each cohort assignment.

What was sequenced was PBMCs or T cells enriched from blood (not recorded which). The clonotype was recovered from a woman aged 18-30 years who had recovered from COVID-19. The J gene is TRBJ2-7, the V gene TRBV7-9; 8 bases are a match to TRBD1. CDR3 amino acids: CASSFTGGQTYEQYF. The CDR3 bases are TGTGCCAGCAGCTTTACAGGGGGACAGACCTACGAGCAGTACTTC.